This T cell receptor (beta chain) was obtained from a study of T-cell memory formation after mild COVID-19. This clonotype was counted between two and nine times. Constant-segment-primed 5'RACE gave TCR alpha and TCR beta cDNA libraries with sample barcodes and UMIs. TCRdb ran MiXCR on the 5' RACE reads and lists one entry per CDR3 protein. The data contain roughly 410,000 distinct CDR3 sequences, about 24% of them seen just once; the ten biggest clones take up 8.5% to 10%. The sample comprised PBMCs or a T cell subset sorted from them (not recorded which). The source is an adult woman who had mild COVID-19 (a few samples of this study predate the infection). Cell type and time point are not known.

The DNA for the CDR3 is TGTGCCAGCAGTGGGCTACTAGAGCAGTTCTTC. Amino acids: CASSGLLEQFF. The chain combines TRBV2 with TRBJ2-1; D is ambiguous. Germline lookup yields CDR1 SNHLY and CDR2 FYNNEI. The V end was cut by 4 bases, the J end by 10 bases, with 8 bases between. The CDR3 extends over 11 amino acids.